This T cell receptor (beta chain) was identified during a study of PD-1 blockade in classical Hodgkin lymphoma. Study-wide context: Every 2 weeks, patients had 3 mg/kg nivolumab intravenously.

CDR3 length equals 17 residues. Per germline, CDR1 SEHNR and CDR2 FQNEAQ (reference sequence). V lost 4 bases and J lost 1; bases outside the gene matches: 12. Here immunoSEQ multiplex PCR was the method, and the copy in TCRdb shows in-frame clones only, minus some. This sample has around 31,000 clones; more than 65% occur once, and the top ten carry 3.5% to 4%. With no exception, relapse followed autologous stem cell transplantation in all patients, and brentuximab vedotin exposure varied. This clone was counted a single time. The TCR comes from a human donor with classical Hodgkin lymphoma. Sequencing was performed on peripheral blood mononuclear cells (PBMCs), taken before the second cycle of nivolumab. The chain couples TRBV7-9 to TRBJ1-2; 7 bases align to TRBD1. CDR3: CASSSPGTAEINYGYTF. CDR3 nucleotide sequence: TGTGCCAGCAGCTCCCCCGGGACAGCGGAGATTAACTATGGCTACACCTTC.